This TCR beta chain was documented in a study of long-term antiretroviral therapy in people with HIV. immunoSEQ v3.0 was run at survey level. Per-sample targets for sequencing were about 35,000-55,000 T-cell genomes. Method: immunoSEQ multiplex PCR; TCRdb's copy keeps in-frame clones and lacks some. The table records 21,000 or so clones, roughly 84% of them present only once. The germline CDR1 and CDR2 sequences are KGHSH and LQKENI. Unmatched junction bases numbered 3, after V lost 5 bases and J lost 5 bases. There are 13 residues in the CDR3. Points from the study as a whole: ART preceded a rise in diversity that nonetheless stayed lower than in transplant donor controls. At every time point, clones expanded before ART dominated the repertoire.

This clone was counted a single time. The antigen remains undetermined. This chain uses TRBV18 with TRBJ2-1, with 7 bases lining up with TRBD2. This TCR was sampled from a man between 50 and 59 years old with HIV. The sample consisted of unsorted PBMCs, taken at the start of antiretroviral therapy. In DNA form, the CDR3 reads TGTGCCAGCTCATCGGGACTAAACAATGAGCAGTTCTTC. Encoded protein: CASSSGLNNEQFF. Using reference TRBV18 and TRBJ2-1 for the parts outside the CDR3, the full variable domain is NAGVMQNPRHLVRRRGQEARLRCSPMKGHSHVYWYRQLPEEGLKFMVYLQKENIIDESGMPKERFSAEFPKEGPSILRIQQVVRGDSAAYFCASSSGLNNEQFFGPGTRLTVL.